This TCR beta chain appears in the sequencing data of a study of CD8 T cells in ankylosing spondylitis. Study outcomes and limitations: Peripheral blood samples showed relatively rare disease-linked clones, and these clones were CD8+. What seemed typical of ankylosing spondylitis blood was a TCR beta motif built from 7 or 8 highly homologous variants. Researchers reportedly found disease-linked clones significantly enriched in matched ankylosing spondylitis synovial fluid.

TCR beta libraries were made by quantitative 5'-RACE with molecular barcodes. Each CDR3 protein gets one entry after TCRdb re-called the 5' RACE reads with MiXCR. The table has about 340,000 distinct CDR3 sequences, 20% to 25% seen once. V was cut by 0 bases and J by 1 base, with 13 bases left in between. This CDR3 region has 17 residues. Per germline, CDR1 SGDLS and CDR2 YYNGEE. This clonotype was seen more than once but under ten times. No antigen is known for it. Sequencing was done on a sample of blood, either unsorted or a sorted T cell fraction (not recorded which). The gene calls are TRBV9 and TRBJ2-2; D is undetermined. This receptor was obtained from a male donor with ankylosing spondylitis or in good health (not recorded which). Here the CDR3 reads CASSVARSLLNTGELFF. CDR3 nucleotide sequence: TGTGCCAGCAGCGTAGCCCGATCCTTGTTGAACACCGGGGAGCTGTTTTTT.